This note documents a single T cell receptor beta chain sequence. This clone was seen only a few times. Its specific antigen is unknown. No qualities accompany the bases; no much larger clone lies one base away. The entry originates in a study of tumour-infiltrating T cells in Burkitt lymphoma (TCRdb year 2020). Background for the entire study: All epidemiological subtypes of Burkitt lymphoma were represented in the cohort, which was made up of 75 to 100 patients. TCR repertoire data were compared against clinical outcome, and productive clonality predicted overall survival and progression-free survival independently of established prognostic factors such as age at diagnosis. Paper-wide results and their limitations: Several public clonotypes were found to be shared across numerous Burkitt lymphoma patients, which suggests a shared tumour neoantigen selection that is absent from diffuse large B-cell lymphoma.

The library relied on the immunoSEQ multiplex PCR assay. In TCRdb, the immuneACCESS table is reduced to in-frame sequences with V and J assigned. These tables do not hold every clone; where another copy was compared, an unresolved V gene accounts for under half, and the others remain unexplained. The sample table shows more than 45,000 clones, and approximately 31% are seen once. About 3% of the sample is taken by the ten largest. Trimming takes 5 bases off V and 4 bases off J; junction bases not matched to a gene: 5. CDR3 length: 14 amino acids, cysteine to phenylalanine. Here the CDR3 DNA is all that survives: 42 bases in frame from base 1. Per the germline V gene (reference sequence), LNHDA is the CDR1 and SQIVND is the CDR2.

Sequenced input: tumor tissue. This chain is built from TRBV19 and TRBJ1-2; 9 central bases correspond to TRBD1. The receptor was derived from a human donor with Burkitt lymphoma. The DNA is as follows: TGTGCCAGTAGTCCTGGGACAGGGAGCTATGGCTACACCTTC. It translates as CASSPGTGSYGYTF.